A selection of T cell receptor beta chains follows, all from one sample in a study of T cells in Graves' hyperthyroidism and ophthalmopathy. MiXCR, run by TCRdb on the multiplex PCR reads, gives a single entry per CDR3 protein. The data hold a few hundred thousand distinct CDR3 sequences, with around 42% observed a single time. The source material was peripheral blood or thyroid tissue (not recorded which). The source of these receptors is an adult woman with Graves' disease, either hyperthyroidism or ophthalmopathy (not recorded which). CDR3s include the opening cysteine and the closing phenylalanine or tryptophan. The size of a clone is reported for some rows only, either as once, few or many, or as a class for expanded clones.

V gene,clone size,J gene,CDR3 protein
TRBV2,.,TRBJ2-7,CASRNGWEQYF
TRBV2,.,TRBJ2-5,CASSKSGPLYQPQYF
TRBV7-9,few,TRBJ2-1,CASSRTRENEQFF
TRBV5-1,many,TRBJ2-5,CASSVTGRETQYF
TRBV7-9,.,TRBJ1-3,CASSLTDSGNTIYF
TRBV9,many,TRBJ1-1,CASSVATEGEAFF
TRBV7-3,.,TRBJ1-1,CASSALRGEVTEAFF
TRBV7-9,.,TRBJ2-7,CASSFYEYF
TRBV7-9,few,TRBJ1-5,CASAQENQPQHF
TRBV7-2,.,TRBJ1-1,CASSLGLHTEAFF
TRBV7-9,many,TRBJ2-5,CASSLGSGRPQTQYF
TRBV24-1,once,TRBJ2-7,CATSDPTGVNEQYF
TRBV20-1,many,TRBJ1-2,CSVPPGLNYGYTF
TRBV24-1,.,TRBJ1-5,CATSDGTVPNQPQHF
TRBV14,many,TRBJ1-4,CASSQVGWTESNEKLFF
TRBV7-2,few,.,CASSLDAANEQFF
TRBV20-1,many,TRBJ2-2,CSARPSGIIGELFF
TRBV20-1,.,TRBJ2-7,CSPGGGYEQYF
TRBV7-3,many,TRBJ2-7,CASSSTGLKDEQYF
TRBV15,once,TRBJ1-5,CAASSAQVLQPQHF
TRBV15,.,TRBJ1-2,CATSRYRYGYTF
TRBV7-9,few,TRBJ1-5,CASSLGPNYEHF
TRBV7-2,many,TRBJ1-2,CASSLVWGNNYGYTF
TRBV4-1,few,TRBJ2-7,CASSQVKTGSSYEQYF
TRBV10-3,.,TRBJ1-2,CAIRRTGEGYTF
TRBV7-2,few,TRBJ1-3,CASSLSAW
TRBV7-2,few,TRBJ1-5,CASSVQPSNQPQHF
TRBV9,.,TRBJ1-2,CASSSTRVVQMGYTF
TRBV20-1,few,TRBJ1-5,CSARNLGEQPQHF
TRBV4-2,.,TRBJ2-5,CASSRASVSASGSLETQYF
TRBV18,many,TRBJ1-2,CASSPTDRANYGYTF
TRBV10-3,.,TRBJ1-4,CAISESLGEKLFF
TRBV7-9,.,TRBJ2-5,CASRIPGRDAEGTQETQYF
TRBV12-3/TRBV12-4,.,TRBJ1-2,CASSPRTGGRSLYGYTF
TRBV29-1,.,TRBJ2-2,CSVEDGSSGGNTGELFF
TRBV11-1,.,TRBJ2-2,CASSLTSGSPSGELFF
TRBV7-9,once,TRBJ2-7,CASRSSPGPTYEQYF
TRBV15,few,TRBJ1-2,CATSRERGNYGYTF
TRBV15,once,TRBJ1-6,CATSRGTGGPPLHF
TRBV7-8,.,TRBJ1-1,CASSPQGTGFTEAFF
TRBV9,many,TRBJ1-2,CASGDYTGMDGYTF
TRBV9,.,TRBJ1-1,CASSVGTGVAAFF
TRBV28,.,TRBJ1-2,CASRSGQGTYGYTF
TRBV10-3,few,TRBJ1-2,CATSRSGDGYTF
TRBV10-2,many,TRBJ1-3,CASSGGSFSGNTIYF
TRBV7-2,.,TRBJ2-5,CASSSPSGHQETQYF
TRBV19,.,TRBJ2-7,CARRFLRQAYEQYF
TRBV7-9,.,TRBJ1-6,CASSYRGADSPLHF
TRBV29-1,.,TRBJ2-2,CSRGNTGELFF
TRBV10-3,.,TRBJ1-2,CAIRQDSPSAGYTF
TRBV29-1,.,TRBJ1-1,CRLDRAQAEAFF
TRBV4-3,.,TRBJ2-5,CASSQAGGGQETQYF